This record looks at one T cell receptor beta chain sequence and its context. This sample stems from a study of tumor-infiltrating lymphocytes in oesophageal squamous cell carcinoma. The V gene end was trimmed by 5 bases and the J gene end by 2 bases; junction bases not matched to a gene: 3. The CDR3 covers 14 residues. In germline, CDR1 is SGHVS, CDR2 FNYEAQ. Each CDR3 protein is one row after TCRdb ran MiXCR on the PCR reads. The sample lists about 20,000 distinct CDR3 sequences, 35% to 45% seen once, with 18% in the top ten. The clonotype was recovered from a female donor with esophageal squamous cell carcinoma. Sequenced: normal esophageal tissue next to the tumor. The V and J genes are TRBV7-6 and TRBJ2-1, with 7 positions matching TRBD1. The DNA for the CDR3 is TGTGCCAGCAGCGAGACAGGGCCCTACAATGAGCAGTTCTTC. It translates to CASSETGPYNEQFF. The whole variable domain, remainder taken from reference TRBV7-6 and TRBJ2-1, is GAGVSQSPRYKVTKRGQDVALRCDPISGHVSLYWYRQALGQGPEFLTYFNYEAQQDKSGLPNDRFSAERPEGSISTLTIQRTEQRDSAMYRCASSETGPYNEQFFGPGTRLTVL.